This T cell receptor beta chain stems from a study of shared clonotypes between healthy human individuals. Whole-study findings and limits: Represented diversity, genetic and exposure-history alike, was limited by few donors.

Remarks on this clone: Its antigen is currently unknown.

V was cut by 0 bases and J by 0 bases, with 13 bases left in between. CDR3 length equals 17 residues. CDR1 and CDR2 from the germline V gene are SGHKS and YYEKEE (reference sequence). Positively selected for CCR7, the CD45RO-negative cells used as naive CD8 cells excluded terminally differentiated effector memory CD45RA+ cells. The repertoire was sequenced with immunoSEQ multiplex PCR; TCRdb's copy has only in-frame clones and lacks some. In the table there are about 700,000 clones, about 92% of which are singletons. The TCR originated in a man in his thirties or forties in good health. V and J are TRBV5-5 and TRBJ2-1, with a possible D match to TRBD2 (5 bases). Sequencing used naive CD8+ T cells sorted from blood. CDR3 amino acids: CASSLGPSGSSYNEQFF. Written as DNA, the CDR3 is TGTGCCAGCAGCTTGGGCCCGAGCGGAAGCTCCTACAATGAGCAGTTCTTC.